This TCR beta chain appears in the sequencing data of a study of cytomegalovirus exposure and HLA in healthy donors. General observations from the study: V- and J-gene trimming of TCR beta was linked (in a later analysis) to a missense DCLRE1C variant.

PCR was performed using 60 Vbeta and 13 Jbeta primers. As originally analysed: The count from a later analysis was 79 million or so unique TCR beta chains, some 10 million of them shared. Data came from immunoSEQ multiplex PCR; TCRdb stores just in-frame clones and leaves some out. D and trimming were read from the DNA, whereas the V and J calls and clone size are those reported in that table. This table holds about 83,000 clones, over 60% found once. Germline values: CDR1 SGHVS, CDR2 FNYEAQ. The CDR3 runs to 15 residues. J gave up 6 bases and V 4 bases, and 3 bases lay outside the gene matches. Samples came from healthy bone marrow donors. Likely unrecorded immune exposures existed in these nominally healthy donors. Points on this clone: Its antigen is undetermined.

The sequence came from a man aged 55 to 70 in good health and CMV-seronegative. Sequenced sample: PBMCs. V is TRBV7-6 and J is TRBJ2-1; 13 bases align to TRBD2. The CDR3, as DNA: TGTGCCAGCAGCTCCGGGACTAGCGGGGTCAATGAGCAGTTCTTC. Its protein product is CASSSGTSGVNEQFF.